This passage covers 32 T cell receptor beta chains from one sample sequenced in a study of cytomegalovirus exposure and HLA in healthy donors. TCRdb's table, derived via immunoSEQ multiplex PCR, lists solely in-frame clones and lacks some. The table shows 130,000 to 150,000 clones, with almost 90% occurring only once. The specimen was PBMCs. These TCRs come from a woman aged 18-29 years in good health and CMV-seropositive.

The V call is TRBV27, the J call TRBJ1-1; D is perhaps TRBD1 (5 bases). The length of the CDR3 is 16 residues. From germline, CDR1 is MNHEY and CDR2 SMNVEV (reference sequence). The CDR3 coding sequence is TGTGCTACAGCACTGGACATCTTATGGTCGTACACTGAAGCTTTCTTT. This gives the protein CATALDILWSYTEAFF.

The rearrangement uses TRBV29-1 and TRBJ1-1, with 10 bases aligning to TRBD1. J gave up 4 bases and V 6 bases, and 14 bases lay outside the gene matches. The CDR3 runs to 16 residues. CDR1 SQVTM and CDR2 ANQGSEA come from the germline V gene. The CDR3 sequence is CSVIDRGQFVSTEAFF. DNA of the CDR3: TGCAGCGTAATCGACAGGGGGCAGTTTGTTAGCACTGAAGCTTTCTTT.

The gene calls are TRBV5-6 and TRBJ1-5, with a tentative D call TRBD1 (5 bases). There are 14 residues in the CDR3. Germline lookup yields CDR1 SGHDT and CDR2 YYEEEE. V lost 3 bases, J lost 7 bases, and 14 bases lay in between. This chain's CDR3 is CASSWGGERQPQHF. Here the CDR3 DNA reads TGTGCCAGCAGCTGGGGGGGGGAGCGCCAGCCCCAGCATTTT.

The CDR3 region has the DNA TGTGCCAGCAGGGAGGCGGGGACCCAGTACTTC. It translates to CASREAGTQYF. The V and J genes are TRBV6-1 and TRBJ2-5; the D gene is possibly TRBD2 (5 bases). Germline assignment: CDR1 MNHNS and CDR2 SASEGT. V lost 6 bases and J lost 7, with 9 bases in between. The CDR3 length is 11 residues.

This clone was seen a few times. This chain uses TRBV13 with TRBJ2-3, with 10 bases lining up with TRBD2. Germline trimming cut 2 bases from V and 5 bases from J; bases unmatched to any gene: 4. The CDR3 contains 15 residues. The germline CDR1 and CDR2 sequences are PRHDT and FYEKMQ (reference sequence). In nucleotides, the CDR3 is TGTGCCAGCAGCTTACGGCTAGCGGGAGAAGATACGCAGTATTTT. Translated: CASSLRLAGEDTQYF.

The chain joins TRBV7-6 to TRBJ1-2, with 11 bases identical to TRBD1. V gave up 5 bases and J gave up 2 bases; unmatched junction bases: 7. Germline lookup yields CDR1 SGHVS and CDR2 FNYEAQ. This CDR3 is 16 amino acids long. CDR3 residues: CASSGYRDRGNYGYTF. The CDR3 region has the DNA TGTGCCAGCAGCGGCTACCGGGACAGGGGGAACTATGGCTACACCTTC.

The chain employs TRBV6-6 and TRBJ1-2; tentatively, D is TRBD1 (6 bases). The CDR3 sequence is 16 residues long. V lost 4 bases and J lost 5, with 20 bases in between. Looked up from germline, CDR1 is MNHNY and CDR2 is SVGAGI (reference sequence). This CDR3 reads CASSSTTGGGGYGYTF. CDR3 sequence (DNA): TGTGCCAGCAGTTCAACGACAGGCGGGGGGGGTTATGGCTACACCTTC.

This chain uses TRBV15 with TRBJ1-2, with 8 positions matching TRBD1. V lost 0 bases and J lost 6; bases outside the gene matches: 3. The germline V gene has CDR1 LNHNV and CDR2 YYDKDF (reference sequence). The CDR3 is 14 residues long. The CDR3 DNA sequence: TGTGCCACCAGCAGAGACCGGACAGGGAATGGCTACACCTTC. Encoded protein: CATSRDRTGNGYTF.

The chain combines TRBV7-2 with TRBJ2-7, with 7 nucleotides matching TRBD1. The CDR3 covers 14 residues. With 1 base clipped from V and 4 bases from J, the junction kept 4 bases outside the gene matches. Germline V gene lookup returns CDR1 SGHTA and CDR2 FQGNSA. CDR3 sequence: CASSLVVRGYEQYF. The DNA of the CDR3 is TGTGCCAGCAGCTTAGTGGTCAGGGGGTACGAGCAGTACTTC. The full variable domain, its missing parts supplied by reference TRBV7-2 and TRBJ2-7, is GAGVSQSPSNKVTEKGKDVELRCDPISGHTALYWYRQSLGQGLEFLIYFQGNSAPDKSGLPSDRFSAERTGGSVSTLTIQRTQQEDSAVYLCASSLVVRGYEQYFGPGTRLTVT.

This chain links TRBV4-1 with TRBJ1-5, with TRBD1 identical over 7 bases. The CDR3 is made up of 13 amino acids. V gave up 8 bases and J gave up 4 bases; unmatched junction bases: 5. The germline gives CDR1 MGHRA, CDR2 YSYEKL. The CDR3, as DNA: TGCGCCAGCGCAATGGGACAGAATCAGCCCCAGCATTTT. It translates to CASAMGQNQPQHF.

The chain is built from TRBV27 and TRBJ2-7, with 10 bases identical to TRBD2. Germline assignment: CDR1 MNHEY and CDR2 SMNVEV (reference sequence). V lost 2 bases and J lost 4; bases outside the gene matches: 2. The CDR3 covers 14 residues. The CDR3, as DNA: TGTGCCAGCAGTTTACGAGCGGGGGGGTACGAGCAGTACTTC. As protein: CASSLRAGGYEQYF.

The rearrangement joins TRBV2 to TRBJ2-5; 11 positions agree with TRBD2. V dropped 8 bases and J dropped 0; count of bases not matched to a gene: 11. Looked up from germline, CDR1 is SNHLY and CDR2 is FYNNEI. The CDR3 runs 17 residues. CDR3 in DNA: TGTGCCAGCGTTGGAGTAGCGGGAGGGAGGGACCAAGAGACCCAGTACTTC. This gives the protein CASVGVAGGRDQETQYF.

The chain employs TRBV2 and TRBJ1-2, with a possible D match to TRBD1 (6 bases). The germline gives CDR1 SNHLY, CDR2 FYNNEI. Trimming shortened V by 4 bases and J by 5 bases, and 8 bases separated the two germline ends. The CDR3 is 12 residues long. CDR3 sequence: CASSGGQYGYTF. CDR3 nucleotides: TGTGCCAGCAGTGGAGGACAGTATGGCTACACCTTC.

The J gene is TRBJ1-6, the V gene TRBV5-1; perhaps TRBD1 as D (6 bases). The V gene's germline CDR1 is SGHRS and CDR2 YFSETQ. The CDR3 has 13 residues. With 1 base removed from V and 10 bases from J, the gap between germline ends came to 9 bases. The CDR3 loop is CASSLTGRSPLHF. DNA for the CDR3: TGCGCCAGCAGCTTGACAGGGAGATCACCCCTCCACTTT.

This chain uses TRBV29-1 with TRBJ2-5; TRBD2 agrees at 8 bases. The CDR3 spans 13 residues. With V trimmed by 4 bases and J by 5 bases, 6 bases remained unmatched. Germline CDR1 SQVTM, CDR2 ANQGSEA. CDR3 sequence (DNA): TGCAGCGTTGCGGGGGGGGATCGGGAGACCCAGTACTTC. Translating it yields CSVAGGDRETQYF.

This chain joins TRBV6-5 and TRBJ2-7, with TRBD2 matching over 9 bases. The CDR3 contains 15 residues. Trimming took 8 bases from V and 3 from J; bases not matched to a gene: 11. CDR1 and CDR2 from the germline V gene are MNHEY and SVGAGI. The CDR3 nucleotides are TGTGCCAGCGGGGAATTCGGGACTAGCTTCTACGAGCAGTACTTC. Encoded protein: CASGEFGTSFYEQYF.

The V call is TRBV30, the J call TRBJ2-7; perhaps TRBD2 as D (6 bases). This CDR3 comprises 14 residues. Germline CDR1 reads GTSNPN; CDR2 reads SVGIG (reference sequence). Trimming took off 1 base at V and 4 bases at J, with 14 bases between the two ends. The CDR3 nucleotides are TGTGCCTGGAGTGCTCGGGAGCGGATGTACGAGCAGTACTTC. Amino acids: CAWSARERMYEQYF.

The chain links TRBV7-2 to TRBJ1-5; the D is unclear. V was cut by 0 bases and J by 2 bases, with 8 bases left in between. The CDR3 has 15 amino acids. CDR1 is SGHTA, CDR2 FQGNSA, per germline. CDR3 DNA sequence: TGTGCCAGCAGCTTAGCAGCGAGGGGCAATCAGCCCCAGCATTTT. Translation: CASSLAARGNQPQHF.

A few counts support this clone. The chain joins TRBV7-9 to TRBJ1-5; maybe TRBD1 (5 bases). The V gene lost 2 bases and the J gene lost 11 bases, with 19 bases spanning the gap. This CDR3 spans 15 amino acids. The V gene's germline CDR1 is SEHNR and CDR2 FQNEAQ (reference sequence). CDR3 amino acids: CASSLSEQGLNTQHF. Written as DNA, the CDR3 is TGTGCCAGCAGCTTAAGCGAGCAGGGCCTGAATACCCAGCATTTT.

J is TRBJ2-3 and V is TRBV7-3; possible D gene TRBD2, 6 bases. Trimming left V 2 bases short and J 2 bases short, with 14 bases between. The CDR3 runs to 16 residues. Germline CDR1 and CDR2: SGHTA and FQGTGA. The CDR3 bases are TGTGCCAGCAGCTTAGACCCGGGGGTAACCACAGATACGCAGTATTTT. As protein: CASSLDPGVTTDTQYF. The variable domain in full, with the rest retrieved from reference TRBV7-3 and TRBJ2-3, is GAGVSQTPSNKVTEKGKYVELRCDPISGHTALYWYRQSLGQGPEFLIYFQGTGAADDSGLPNDRFFAVRPEGSVSTLKIQRTERGDSAVYLCASSLDPGVTTDTQYFGPGTRLTVL.

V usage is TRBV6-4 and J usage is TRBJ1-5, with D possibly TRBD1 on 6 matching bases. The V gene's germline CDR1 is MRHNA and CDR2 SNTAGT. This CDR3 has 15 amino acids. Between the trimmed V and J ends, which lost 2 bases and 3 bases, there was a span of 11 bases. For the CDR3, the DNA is TGTGCCAGCAGTGACGGGGGCGAGGTCAATCAGCCCCAGCATTTT. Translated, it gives CASSDGGEVNQPQHF.

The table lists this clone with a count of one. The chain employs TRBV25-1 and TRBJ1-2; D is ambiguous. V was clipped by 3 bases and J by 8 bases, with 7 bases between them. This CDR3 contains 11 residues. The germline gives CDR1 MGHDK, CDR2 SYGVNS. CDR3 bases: TGTGCCAGCAGTGACGCCCGGGGCTACACCTTC. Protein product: CASSDARGYTF.

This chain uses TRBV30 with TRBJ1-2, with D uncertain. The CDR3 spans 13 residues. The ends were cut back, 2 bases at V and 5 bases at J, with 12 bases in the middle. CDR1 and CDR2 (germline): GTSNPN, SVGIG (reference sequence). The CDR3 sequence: CAWSLGVGYGYTF. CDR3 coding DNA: TGTGCCTGGAGTCTCGGGGTAGGGTATGGCTACACCTTC.

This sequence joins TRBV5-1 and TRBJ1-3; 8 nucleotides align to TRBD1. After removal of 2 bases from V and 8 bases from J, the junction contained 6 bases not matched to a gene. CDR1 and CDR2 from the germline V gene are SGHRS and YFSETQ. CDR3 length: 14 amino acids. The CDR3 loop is CASSFGQGWDTIYF. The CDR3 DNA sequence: TGCGCCAGCAGCTTCGGACAGGGTTGGGACACCATATATTTT.

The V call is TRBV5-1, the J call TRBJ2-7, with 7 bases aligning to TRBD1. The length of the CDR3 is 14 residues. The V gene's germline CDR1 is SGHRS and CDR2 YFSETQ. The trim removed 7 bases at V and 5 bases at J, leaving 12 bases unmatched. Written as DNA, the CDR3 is TGCGCCAGCCATACAGGGGCAGGGATCCACGAGCAGTACTTC. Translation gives CASHTGAGIHEQYF.

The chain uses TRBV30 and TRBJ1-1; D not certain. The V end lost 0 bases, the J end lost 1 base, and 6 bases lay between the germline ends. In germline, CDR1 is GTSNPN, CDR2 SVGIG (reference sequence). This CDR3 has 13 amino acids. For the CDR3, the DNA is TGTGCCTGGAGTGTAGAGGGGAACACTGAAGCTTTCTTT. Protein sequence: CAWSVEGNTEAFF.

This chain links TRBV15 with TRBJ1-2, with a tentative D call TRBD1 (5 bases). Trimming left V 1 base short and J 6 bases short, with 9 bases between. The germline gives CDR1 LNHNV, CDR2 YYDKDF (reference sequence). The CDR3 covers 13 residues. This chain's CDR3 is CATSRGGRDGYTF. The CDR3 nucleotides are TGTGCCACCAGCAGAGGGGGCAGGGATGGCTACACCTTC.

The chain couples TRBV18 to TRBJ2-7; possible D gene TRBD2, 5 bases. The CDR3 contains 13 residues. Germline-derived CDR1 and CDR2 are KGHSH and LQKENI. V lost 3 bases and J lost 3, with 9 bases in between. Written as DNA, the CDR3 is TGTGCCAGCTCACCCGGGAATGGCTACGAGCAGTACTTC. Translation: CASSPGNGYEQYF.

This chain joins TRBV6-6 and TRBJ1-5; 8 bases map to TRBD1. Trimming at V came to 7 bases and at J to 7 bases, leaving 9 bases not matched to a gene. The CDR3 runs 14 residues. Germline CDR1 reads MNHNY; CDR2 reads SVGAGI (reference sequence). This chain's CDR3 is CASTPGGEEQPQHF. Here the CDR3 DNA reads TGTGCCAGCACGCCAGGGGGCGAAGAACAGCCCCAGCATTTT.

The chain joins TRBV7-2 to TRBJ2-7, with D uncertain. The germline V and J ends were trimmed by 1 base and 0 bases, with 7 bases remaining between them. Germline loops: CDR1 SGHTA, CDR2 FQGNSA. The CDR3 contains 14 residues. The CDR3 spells CASSLGRFSYEQYF. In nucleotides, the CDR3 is TGTGCCAGCAGCTTAGGGCGGTTCTCCTACGAGCAGTACTTC. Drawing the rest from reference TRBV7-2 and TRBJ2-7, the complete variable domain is GAGVSQSPSNKVTEKGKDVELRCDPISGHTALYWYRQSLGQGLEFLIYFQGNSAPDKSGLPSDRFSAERTGGSVSTLTIQRTQQEDSAVYLCASSLGRFSYEQYFGPGTRLTVT.

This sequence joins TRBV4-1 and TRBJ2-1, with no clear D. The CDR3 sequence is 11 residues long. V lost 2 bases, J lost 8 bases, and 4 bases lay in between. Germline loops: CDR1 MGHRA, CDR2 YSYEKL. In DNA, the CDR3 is TGCGCCAGCAGCCAATACTATGAGCAGTTCTTC. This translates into CASSQYYEQFF.

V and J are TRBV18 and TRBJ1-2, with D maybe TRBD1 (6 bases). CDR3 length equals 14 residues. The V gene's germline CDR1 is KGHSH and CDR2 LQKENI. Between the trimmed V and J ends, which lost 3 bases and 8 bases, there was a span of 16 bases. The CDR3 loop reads CASSPLTGPEGYTF. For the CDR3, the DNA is TGTGCCAGCTCACCTCTGACAGGCCCCGAGGGCTACACCTTC.